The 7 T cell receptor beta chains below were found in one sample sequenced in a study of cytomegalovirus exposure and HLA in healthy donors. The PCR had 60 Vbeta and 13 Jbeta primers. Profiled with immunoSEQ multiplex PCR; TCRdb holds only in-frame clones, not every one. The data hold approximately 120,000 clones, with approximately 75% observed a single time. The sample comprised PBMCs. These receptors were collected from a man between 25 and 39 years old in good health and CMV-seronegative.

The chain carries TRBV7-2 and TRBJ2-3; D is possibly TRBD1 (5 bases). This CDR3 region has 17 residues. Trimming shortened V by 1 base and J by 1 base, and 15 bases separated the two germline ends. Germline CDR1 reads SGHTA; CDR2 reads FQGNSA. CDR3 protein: CASSLGWVGPGTDTQYF. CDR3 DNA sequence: TGTGCCAGCAGCTTAGGGTGGGTGGGGCCGGGCACAGATACGCAGTATTTT.

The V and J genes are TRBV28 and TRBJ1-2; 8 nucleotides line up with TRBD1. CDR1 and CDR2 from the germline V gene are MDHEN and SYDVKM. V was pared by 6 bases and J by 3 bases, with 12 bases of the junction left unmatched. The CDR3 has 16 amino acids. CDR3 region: CASSLTVTGEDYGYTF. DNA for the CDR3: TGTGCCAGCAGCCTTACCGTGACAGGGGAAGACTATGGCTACACCTTC.

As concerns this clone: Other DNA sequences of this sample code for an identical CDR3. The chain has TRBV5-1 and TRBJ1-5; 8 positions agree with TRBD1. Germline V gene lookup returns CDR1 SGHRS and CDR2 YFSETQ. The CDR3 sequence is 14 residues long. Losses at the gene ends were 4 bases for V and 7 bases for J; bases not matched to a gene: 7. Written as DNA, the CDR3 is TGCGCCAGCAGCCTAGGACAGGGTGGACAGCCCCAGCATTTT. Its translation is CASSLGQGGQPQHF.

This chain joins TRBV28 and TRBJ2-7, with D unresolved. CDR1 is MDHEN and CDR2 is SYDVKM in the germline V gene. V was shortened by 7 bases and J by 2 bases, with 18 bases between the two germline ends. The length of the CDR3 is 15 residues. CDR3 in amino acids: CASTSPDEATYEQYF. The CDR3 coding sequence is TGTGCCAGCACTTCCCCAGATGAAGCGACCTACGAGCAGTACTTC.

Written as DNA, the CDR3 is TGTGCCAGCAACCGGGACAGGGATGAGACCCAGTACTTC. Encoded protein: CASNRDRDETQYF. This sequence joins TRBV6-1 and TRBJ2-5; 9 bases are a match to TRBD1. Per germline, CDR1 MNHNS and CDR2 SASEGT. The CDR3 is made up of 13 amino acids. The junction had 5 bases not matched to a gene; V was cut back by 7 bases and J by 5 bases.

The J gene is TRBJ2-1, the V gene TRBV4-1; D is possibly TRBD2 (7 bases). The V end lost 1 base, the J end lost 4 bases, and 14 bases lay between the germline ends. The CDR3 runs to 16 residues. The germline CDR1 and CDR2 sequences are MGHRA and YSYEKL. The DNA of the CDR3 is TGCGCCAGCAGCCAAGGAGGCGGGGGCCCTTACAATGAGCAGTTCTTC. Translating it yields CASSQGGGGPYNEQFF.

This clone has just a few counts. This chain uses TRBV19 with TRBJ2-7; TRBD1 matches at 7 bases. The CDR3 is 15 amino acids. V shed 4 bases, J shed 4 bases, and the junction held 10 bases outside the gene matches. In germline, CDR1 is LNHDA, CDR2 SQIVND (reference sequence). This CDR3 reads CASSTTGVREYEQYF. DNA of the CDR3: TGTGCCAGTAGTACCACAGGGGTCAGGGAATACGAGCAGTACTTC.